This T cell receptor beta chain was retrieved from a study of neurological immune-mediated disorders. Looking at the study overall: Of the roughly 34 patients who had multiple sclerosis, about 30 had the relapsing-remitting form and 3 had the secondary progressive form.

A single run covered 15-18 subjects with over 170 million TCR-beta sequences. Each CDR3 protein gets one entry after TCRdb re-called the 5' RACE reads with MiXCR. The sample includes tens of thousands of distinct CDR3 sequences, under 3.5% of them seen just once. The CDR3 is 14 amino acids. Between the trimmed V and J ends, which lost 6 bases and 2 bases, there was a span of 14 bases. Germline V gene sequence: CDR1 DFQATT, CDR2 SNEGSKA (reference sequence). This clonotype was seen many times. The sequencing input was PBMCs. The chain combines TRBV20-1 with TRBJ2-1; the D gene is possibly TRBD2 (5 bases). This clonotype was obtained from a woman in her 50s with multiple sclerosis. The CDR3 spells CSAERPRAYNEQFF. The CDR3 coding sequence is TGCAGTGCAGAGCGGCCCCGGGCCTACAATGAGCAGTTCTTC.